A selection of T cell receptor beta chains follows, all from one sample in a study of shared clonotypes between healthy human individuals. Profiling relied on immunoSEQ multiplex PCR, and the TCRdb table lists in-frame clones only, not all of them. Of about 580,000 clones in the sample, more than 95% were seen once. Sequencing was performed on naive CD8+ T cells sorted from blood. Source of these receptors: a man younger than 45 in good health. Each CDR3 is given with its conserved first and last residue. A D gene is named only where the DNA matches it firmly. Where a row states a size, it is once, few, many or the class of an expanded clone; other rows omit it.

size: -
D: TRBD2
V: TRBV6-5
J: TRBJ2-1
DNA: TGTGCCAGCAGTTACACGGCTAGCGGCTACAATGAGCAGTTCTTC
CDR3: CASSYTASGYNEQFF

size: -
D: -
V: TRBV13
J: TRBJ2-1
DNA: TGTGCCAGCAGCTTAGGGCGGACAGCGGACAATGAGCAGTTCTTC
CDR3: CASSLGRTADNEQFF

size: -
D: TRBD1
V: TRBV7-9
J: TRBJ2-1
DNA: TGTGCCAGCAGCTCACAGGGGCGCGACAATGAGCAGTTCTTC
CDR3: CASSSQGRDNEQFF

size: -
D: -
V: TRBV27
J: TRBJ2-7
DNA: TGTGCCAGCAGTAACGGGGGATCCTACGAGCAGTACTTC
CDR3: CASSNGGSYEQYF

size: -
D: TRBD2
V: TRBV13
J: TRBJ2-1
DNA: TGTGCCAGCAGCTTTAGACTAGCGGGAGGTTTTGACGAGCAGTTCTTC
CDR3: CASSFRLAGGFDEQFF

size: -
D: TRBD1
V: TRBV4-1
J: TRBJ1-2
DNA: TGCGCCAGCAGCCAGGCTCCGGGGACAGGCTATGGCTACACCTTC
CDR3: CASSQAPGTGYGYTF

size: once
D: TRBD2
V: TRBV4-3
J: TRBJ2-1
DNA: TGCGCCAGCAGCCAAGATCGGACTAGCCCCAATGAGCAGTTCTTC
CDR3: CASSQDRTSPNEQFF

size: -
D: -
V: TRBV7-3
J: TRBJ2-2
DNA: TGTGCCAGCACAAGGGGAAGCACCGGGGAGCTGTTTTTT
CDR3: CASTRGSTGELFF

size: -
D: -
V: TRBV18
J: TRBJ2-1
DNA: TGTGCCAGCTCACCACAGGGACTGTATAATGAGCAGTTCTTC
CDR3: CASSPQGLYNEQFF

size: -
D: -
V: TRBV7-2
J: TRBJ2-7
DNA: TGTGCCAGCAGCTCCCTGGGCCCCTACGAGCAGTACTTC
CDR3: CASSSLGPYEQYF

size: -
D: -
V: TRBV28
J: TRBJ2-7
DNA: TGTGCCAGCAGTTTAGGGGTTCCGCCCTACGAGCAGTACTTC
CDR3: CASSLGVPPYEQYF

size: once
D: TRBD2
V: TRBV7-9
J: TRBJ2-7
DNA: TGTGCCAGCAGCTTAGGACCGAACGGCGGGAGGGACGAGCAGTACTTC
CDR3: CASSLGPNGGRDEQYF

size: once
D: -
V: TRBV7-2
J: TRBJ1-1
DNA: TGTGCCAGCAGCTCCCCCAATGAAGCTTTCTTT
CDR3: CASSSPNEAFF

size: once
D: TRBD1
V: TRBV5-6
J: TRBJ1-1
DNA: TGTGCCAGCAGCTTGGCCGACAGGGCAACTGAAGCTTTCTTT
CDR3: CASSLADRATEAFF

size: -
D: -
V: TRBV29-1
J: TRBJ1-1
DNA: TGCAGCGTCTCGACCCAGGGAAGAACTGAAGCTTTCTTT
CDR3: CSVSTQGRTEAFF

size: -
D: -
V: TRBV27
J: TRBJ2-7
DNA: TGTGCCAGCAGTCCAAACCCAACCTACGAGCAGTACTTC
CDR3: CASSPNPTYEQYF

size: -
D: -
V: TRBV5-1
J: TRBJ2-1
DNA: TGCGCCAGCAGCTTCGGTACGGACCAATACAATGAGCAGTTCTTC
CDR3: CASSFGTDQYNEQFF

size: -
D: TRBD2
V: TRBV7-2
J: TRBJ2-6
DNA: TGTGCCAGCAGCCAAGGGACTATAAAGTTTCGCTCTGGGGCCAACGTCCTGACTTTC
CDR3: CASSQGTIKFRSGANVLTF

size: -
D: TRBD1
V: TRBV5-1
J: TRBJ2-7
DNA: TGCGCCAGCAGCTTGGCGATGACAGGGGGCTACGAGCAGTACTTC
CDR3: CASSLAMTGGYEQYF

size: -
D: TRBD1
V: TRBV19
J: TRBJ1-1
DNA: TGTGCCAGTACCGGAGGGGGCATGGCTGAAGCTTTCTTT
CDR3: CASTGGGMAEAFF

size: -
D: TRBD2
V: TRBV7-2
J: TRBJ2-7
DNA: TGTGCCAGCAGCCCCGGACTAGCGGTTTACGAGCAGTACTTC
CDR3: CASSPGLAVYEQYF

size: -
D: TRBD2
V: TRBV11-2
J: TRBJ2-1
DNA: TGTGCCAGCAGCTTGAGAGCGGGAGGGTGGAATGAGCAGTTCTTC
CDR3: CASSLRAGGWNEQFF

size: -
D: -
V: TRBV14
J: TRBJ2-7
DNA: TGTGCCAGCAGCCACTGGAAGTTCTCCTACGAGCAGTACTTC
CDR3: CASSHWKFSYEQYF

size: -
D: TRBD1
V: TRBV7-9
J: TRBJ2-3
DNA: TGTGCCAGCAGCCCGACAGGGCGCACAGATACGCAGTATTTT
CDR3: CASSPTGRTDTQYF

size: -
D: -
V: TRBV5-1
J: TRBJ2-7
DNA: TGCGCCAGCAGCTTGGCTGGGGCCAGCTACGAGCAGTACTTC
CDR3: CASSLAGASYEQYF

size: -
D: TRBD2
V: TRBV28
J: TRBJ2-1
DNA: TGTGCCAGCAGTTATAGCGGGAGCGTTGAGCAGTTCTTC
CDR3: CASSYSGSVEQFF

size: -
D: TRBD2
V: TRBV7-2
J: TRBJ2-7
DNA: TGTGCCAGCAGCTTTACAGCGGGGAACTCCTACGAGCAGTACTTC
CDR3: CASSFTAGNSYEQYF

size: -
D: -
V: TRBV27
J: TRBJ2-7
DNA: TGTGCCAGCAGTTTATCTCCAGGGTCCCACGAGCAGTACTTC
CDR3: CASSLSPGSHEQYF

size: -
D: -
V: TRBV9
J: TRBJ1-4
DNA: TGTGCCAGCAGCGTAGAGGGCAGTTATGCAACTAATGAAAAACTGTTTTTT
CDR3: CASSVEGSYATNEKLFF

size: -
D: TRBD2
V: TRBV13
J: TRBJ2-7
DNA: TGTGCCAGCAGCTTAGCCCGGGGAGGGGCCTACGAGCAGTACTTC
CDR3: CASSLARGGAYEQYF

size: -
D: -
V: TRBV4-1
J: TRBJ1-2
DNA: TGCGCCAGCAGCCAAGAGCGGGCGGGCCACCTCTATGGCTACACCTTC
CDR3: CASSQERAGHLYGYTF

size: -
D: -
V: TRBV13
J: TRBJ1-4
DNA: TGTGCCAGCAGCCCAGGGGTTACTAATGAAAAACTGTTTTTT
CDR3: CASSPGVTNEKLFF

size: -
D: -
V: TRBV18
J: TRBJ2-1
DNA: TGTGCCAGCTCACCACGGGACGGAGTATCCGAGTATGAGCAGTTCTTC
CDR3: CASSPRDGVSEYEQFF

size: -
D: -
V: TRBV7-2
J: TRBJ2-7
DNA: TGTGCCAGCAGCAGAGAAGTGTTCTCCACCTACGAGCAGTACTTC
CDR3: CASSREVFSTYEQYF

size: -
D: -
V: TRBV25-1
J: TRBJ1-5
DNA: TGTGCCAGCAGTGACACCCGGACGGATAGCAATCAGCCCCAGCATTTT
CDR3: CASSDTRTDSNQPQHF